A single sample is the source of the 27 T cell receptor beta chains below, sequenced in a study of T-cell reconstitution after alpha-beta-depleted transplantation in children. The TCRbeta library incorporated unique molecular identifiers. Using its own MiXCR run on the PCR reads, TCRdb lists one record per CDR3 protein. Seen here are about 600,000 distinct CDR3 sequences, 10% to 15% observed once, and the top ten hold 2% to 2.5%. The starting material was PBMCs, mostly from graft donor cells, obtained 360 days after TCRalphabeta/CD19-depleted stem cell transplant. These receptors were obtained from a male patient aged 5 to 17 who had a stem cell transplant for acute myeloid leukemia, so the T cells may come from the graft donor.

V gene TRBV10-2 combines with J gene TRBJ2-7, with a tentative D call TRBD1 (6 bases). The CDR3 is 12 residues long. With 6 bases removed from V and 0 bases from J, the gap between germline ends came to 6 bases. CDR1 and CDR2 from the germline V gene are WSHSY and SAAADI. The CDR3 sequence: CASRDSSYEQYF. The CDR3 bases are TGCGCCAGCAGGGACAGCTCCTACGAGCAGTACTTC.

Only a few counts were recorded for this clonotype. This chain connects TRBV25-1 to TRBJ2-3; D is undetermined. CDR3 length equals 17 residues. Trimming stripped 1 base from V and 2 bases from J, with 16 bases between. The V gene's germline CDR1 is MGHDK and CDR2 SYGVNS. The CDR3 DNA reads TGTGCCAGCAGTGAATTAGGGTGGACGGTATCCACAGATACGCAGTATTTT. Translating gives CASSELGWTVSTDTQYF. The complete variable domain, with remaining parts taken from reference TRBV25-1 and TRBJ2-3, reads EADIYQTPRYLVIGTGKKITLECSQTMGHDKMYWYQQDPGMELHLIHYSYGVNSTEKGDLSSESTVSRIRTEHFPLTLESARPSHTSQYLCASSELGWTVSTDTQYFGPGTRLTVL.

Only a few counts were recorded for this clonotype. The chain recombines TRBV12-3 or TRBV12-4 with TRBJ2-2, with D possibly matching TRBD1 (6 bases). Trimming cost V 4 bases and J 6 bases, with 9 bases left between them. This CDR3 is built from 13 residues. CDR3 DNA: TGTGCCAGCAGTTGGACAGAGTCCGGGGAGCTGTTTTTT. The encoded protein is CASSWTESGELFF.

This clonotype has more than one count but fewer than ten. The V call is TRBV6-2 or TRBV6-3, the J call TRBJ2-5; 7 nucleotides align to TRBD2. The CDR3 length is 13 residues. The ends lost 8 bases at V and 2 bases at J; junction bases unmatched: 5. CDR1 is MNHEY, CDR2 SVGEGT, per germline. The CDR3 region has the DNA TGTGCCAGCCGGGCGGGAGTACAAGAGACCCAGTACTTC. Translation gives CASRAGVQETQYF.

This clonotype was seen a few times. The chain couples TRBV7-9 to TRBJ2-1; a possible D gene is TRBD2 (5 bases). Between the trimmed V and J ends, which lost 4 bases and 6 bases, there was a span of 13 bases. This CDR3 region has 14 residues. From germline, CDR1 is SEHNR and CDR2 FQNEAQ (reference sequence). DNA of the CDR3: TGTGCCAGCAGCTGCGGAACAGAGGGCAATGAGCAGTTCTTC. It codes for CASSCGTEGNEQFF.

This clonotype was seen more than once but under ten times. The CDR3 loop is CSVSARAAGVSPYEQYF. CDR3 DNA sequence: TGCAGTGTTTCGGCCAGGGCAGCGGGAGTTTCCCCCTACGAGCAGTACTTC. This chain joins TRBV20-1 and TRBJ2-7; 8 bases are shared with TRBD2. J gave up 2 bases and V 7 bases, and 19 bases lay outside the gene matches. CDR1 and CDR2 from the germline V gene are DFQATT and SNEGSKA (reference sequence). CDR3 size: 17 residues.

This chain joins TRBV6-5 and TRBJ2-7, with TRBD1 identical over 10 bases. The CDR3 consists of 15 residues. V shed 6 bases, J shed 5 bases, and the junction held 10 bases outside the gene matches. Germline lookup yields CDR1 MNHEY and CDR2 SVGAGI. In nucleotides, the CDR3 is TGTGCCAGCAGAACGACAGGGGGCAAGCACGACGAGCAGTACTTC. Its translation: CASRTTGGKHDEQYF.

This clonotype has a count of ten or more. The gene calls are TRBV29-1 and TRBJ1-1; D not certain. This CDR3 is 15 amino acids long. CDR1 and CDR2 from the germline V gene are SQVTM and ANQGSEA. Trimming removed 6 bases from V and 0 bases from J, with 17 bases in between. CDR3 nucleotides: TGCAGCGTCGGGCCCCAACGGCGACTGAACACTGAAGCTTTCTTT. It codes for CSVGPQRRLNTEAFF.

Concerning this clonotype: One end of the junction is discordant with germline, which a read error may explain. The chain couples TRBV7-7 to TRBJ2-1; 9 nucleotides line up with TRBD2. The CDR3 extends over 16 amino acids. From germline, CDR1 is SSHAT and CDR2 FNYEAQ (reference sequence). The CDR3 DNA is TGTGCTAGCAGCTTAGGGGTGGCTAGCGGGAACAATGGGCAGTTCTTC. It translates to CASSLGVASGNNGQFF. Full variable domain (outside the CDR3, taken from reference TRBV7-7 and TRBJ2-1): GAGVSQSPRYKVTKRGQDVTLRCDPISSHATLYWYQQALGQGPEFLTYFNYEAQPDKSGLPSDRFSAERPEGSISTLTIQRTEQRDSAMYRCASSLGVASGNNGQFFGPGTRLTVL.

The CDR3 protein is CASSITSGYNEQFF. Written as DNA, the CDR3 is TGTGCCAGCAGCATTACTAGCGGTTACAATGAGCAGTTCTTC. The J gene is TRBJ2-1, the V gene TRBV7-9, with 8 bases matching TRBD2. The length of the CDR3 is 14 residues. The germline V gene has CDR1 SEHNR and CDR2 FQNEAQ (reference sequence). Unmatched junction bases numbered 4, after V lost 5 bases and J lost 4 bases.

This clonotype has only a few counts. CDR3 sequence (DNA): TGTGCCAGTAGTCTAATGGACAGGGAGGACTATGGCTACACCTTC. Residues: CASSLMDREDYGYTF. V gene TRBV19 combines with J gene TRBJ1-2; 8 bases are shared with TRBD1. J lost 3 bases, V lost 5 bases, and 8 bases had no gene match. This CDR3 has 15 amino acids. The germline CDR1 and CDR2 sequences are LNHDA and SQIVND (reference sequence).

This clonotype was seen repeatedly, ten times or more. The rearrangement joins TRBV27 to TRBJ2-7, with D possibly matching TRBD1 (6 bases). Trimming stripped 3 bases from V and 0 bases from J, with 15 bases between. The CDR3 spans 16 residues. The V gene's germline CDR1 is MNHEY and CDR2 SMNVEV (reference sequence). The CDR3 loop is CASSFGPQDSSYEQYF. The CDR3, as DNA: TGTGCCAGCAGTTTCGGACCCCAGGACAGCTCCTACGAGCAGTACTTC.

CDR3 sequence: CASSFDPPGPYEQYF. CDR3 sequence (DNA): TGTGCCAGCAGTTTTGACCCTCCCGGCCCCTACGAGCAGTACTTC. The chain recombines TRBV28 with TRBJ2-7; no definite D call. Germline-derived CDR1 and CDR2 are MDHEN and SYDVKM. V gave up 3 bases and J gave up 2 bases, with 14 bases separating them. CDR3 length: 15 amino acids.

In this sample, this clonotype turned up many times. The chain joins TRBV12-3 or TRBV12-4 to TRBJ2-7; TRBD1 is a possible D gene (5 bases). The ends were cut back, 1 base at V and 5 bases at J, with 6 bases in the middle. CDR3 length: 12 amino acids. CDR3: CASSLGGHEQYF. CDR3 DNA: TGTGCCAGCAGTTTAGGGGGCCACGAGCAGTACTTC.

This clonotype was observed once. The J gene is TRBJ1-4, the V gene TRBV7-8; D remains unclear. V lost 1 base and J lost 8, with 14 bases in between. CDR1 and CDR2 from the germline V gene are SGHVS and FQNEAQ. The CDR3 contains 15 residues. The CDR3 reads CASSLGAETAEKLFF. The CDR3, as DNA: TGTGCCAGCAGCTTAGGGGCGGAGACGGCCGAAAAACTGTTTTTT.

This clonotype has a count of ten or more. The chain couples TRBV15 to TRBJ2-1, with 11 bases aligning to TRBD2. The germline gives CDR1 LNHNV, CDR2 YYDKDF (reference sequence). This CDR3 has 16 residues. With V trimmed by 5 bases and J by 12 bases, 15 bases remained unmatched. CDR3 in DNA: TGTGCCACCAGCCTGGGACTAGCGGAAAACCTCGATGGGCAGTTCTTC. It is translated as CATSLGLAENLDGQFF.

CDR3 nucleotides: TGTGCCAGCAGTTTAAAGAGAGATACGCAGTATTTT. Translation gives CASSLKRDTQYF. J is TRBJ2-3 and V is TRBV27; no clear D gene. CDR3 length equals 12 residues. Germline CDR1 MNHEY, CDR2 SMNVEV (reference sequence). Trimming stripped 2 bases from V and 5 bases from J, with 5 bases between.

This clonotype was observed once. This sequence may be a read error, since a much larger clone differs from it by one base. V usage is TRBV4-3 and J usage is TRBJ2-7, with 8 positions matching TRBD2. The CDR3 runs 14 residues. The V gene's germline CDR1 is LGHNA and CDR2 YSLEER. The CDR3 sequence: CASSQVGLGYQQYF. Here the CDR3 DNA reads TGCGCCAGCAGCCAAGTGGGACTAGGCTACCAGCAGTACTTC.

This clonotype was counted ten times or more. The V and J genes are TRBV10-3 and TRBJ2-5, with D possibly matching TRBD1 (6 bases). The germline V gene encodes CDR1 ENHRY and CDR2 SYGVKD. This CDR3 contains 16 residues. V lost 8 bases and J lost 0, with 19 bases in between. CDR3 nucleotides: TGTGCCATCGGGAAGGGCGGACAGAGCTACCAAGAGACCCAGTACTTC. It encodes CAIGKGGQSYQETQYF.

This clonotype has more than one count but fewer than ten. CDR3 nucleotides: TGCGCCAGCAGCCAACTTCGGCTTTATAATGGGGCCAACGTCCTGACTTTC. It specifies CASSQLRLYNGANVLTF. The chain recombines TRBV4-3 with TRBJ2-6; D unresolved. Germline CDR1 is LGHNA and CDR2 is YSLEER. The CDR3 covers 17 residues. Trimming took off 2 bases at V and 3 bases at J, with 14 bases between the two ends.

This clonotype was counted between two and nine times. The gene calls are TRBV6-2 or TRBV6-3 and TRBJ2-2; tentatively, D is TRBD1 (6 bases). The ends were cut back, 0 bases at V and 3 bases at J, with 23 bases in the middle. The CDR3 runs to 20 residues. Germline V gene data show CDR1 as MNHEY and CDR2 as SVGEGT. CDR3 nucleotide sequence: TGTGCCAGCAGTTACTCGCCCCGAGGGGGACGGTTGTTGCACACCGGGGAGCTGTTTTTT. Amino acids: CASSYSPRGGRLLHTGELFF.

This clonotype appeared a few times. This chain links TRBV24-1 with TRBJ2-3, with TRBD2 as a possible D gene (6 bases). CDR1 is KGHDR and CDR2 is SFDVKD in the germline V gene. CDR3 length: 13 amino acids. Trimming stripped 9 bases from V and 5 bases from J, with 14 bases between. Written as DNA, the CDR3 is TGTGCCACCCGATGGGACTTGGGAGATACGCAGTATTTT. This gives the protein CATRWDLGDTQYF.

This clonotype was seen ten or more times. The CDR3 nucleotides read TGTGCCAGCAGCCCTTGGGGGAGTACGCAGTATTTT. This gives the protein CASSPWGSTQYF. The V and J genes are TRBV14 and TRBJ2-3; either TRBD1 or TRBD2 may supply D (5 bases each). The V end lost 4 bases, the J end lost 8 bases, and 10 bases lay between the germline ends. CDR1 is SGHDN, CDR2 FVKESK, per germline. There are 12 residues in the CDR3.

The chain employs TRBV20-1 and TRBJ2-7, with 8 bases identical to TRBD2. Per germline, CDR1 DFQATT and CDR2 SNEGSKA (reference sequence). CDR3 size: 12 residues. With V trimmed by 5 bases and J by 7 bases, 7 bases remained unmatched. Written as DNA, the CDR3 is TGCAGTGCTGAAGGGACTAGGGAGGAGCAGTACTTC. It encodes CSAEGTREEQYF.

This clonotype was found a few times. The rearrangement uses TRBV7-2 and TRBJ2-3; 8 positions agree with TRBD1. Per germline, CDR1 SGHTA and CDR2 FQGNSA. The CDR3 is made up of 17 amino acids. The junction had 18 bases not matched to a gene; V was cut back by 4 bases and J by 9 bases. As DNA, the CDR3 is TGTGCCAGCAGCTCCGGCCAGCCTAGCGCCTACAGGGGGACGCAGTATTTT. Its translation is CASSSGQPSAYRGTQYF.

The chain couples TRBV30 to TRBJ2-1; D gene ambiguous. The germline gives CDR1 GTSNPN, CDR2 SVGIG (reference sequence). V lost 2 bases and J 4 bases, leaving 6 bases between the germline ends. This CDR3 has 12 amino acids. CDR3 coding DNA: TGTGCCTGGAGTATCTTGTACAATGAGCAGTTCTTC. Protein sequence: CAWSILYNEQFF.

The CDR3, as DNA: TGCAGTGCTACACAGGGGGTTTCCTACGAGCAGTACTTC. It codes for CSATQGVSYEQYF. V and J are TRBV20-1 and TRBJ2-7; TRBD1 agrees at 8 bases. The V and J ends lost 4 bases and 1 base, in that order; junction bases with no gene match: 3. Germline CDR1 and CDR2: DFQATT and SNEGSKA (reference sequence). The CDR3 runs 13 residues.